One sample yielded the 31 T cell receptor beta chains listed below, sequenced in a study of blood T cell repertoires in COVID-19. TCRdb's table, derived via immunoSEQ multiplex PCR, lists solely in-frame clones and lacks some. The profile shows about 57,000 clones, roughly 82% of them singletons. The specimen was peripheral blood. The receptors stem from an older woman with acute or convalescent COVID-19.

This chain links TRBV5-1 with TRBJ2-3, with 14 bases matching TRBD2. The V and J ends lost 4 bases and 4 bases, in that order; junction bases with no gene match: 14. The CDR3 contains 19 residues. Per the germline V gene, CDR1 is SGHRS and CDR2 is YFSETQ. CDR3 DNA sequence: TGCGCCAGCAGCGTCCGGACTAGCGGGGGGTTGGGTGCGGCAGATACGCAGTATTTT. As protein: CASSVRTSGGLGAADTQYF.

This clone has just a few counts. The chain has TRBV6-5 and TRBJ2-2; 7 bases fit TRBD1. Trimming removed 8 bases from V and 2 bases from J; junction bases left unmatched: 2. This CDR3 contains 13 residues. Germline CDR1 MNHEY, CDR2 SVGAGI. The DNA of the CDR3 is TGTGCCAGCCGGGACAGTAACACCGGGGAGCTGTTTTTT. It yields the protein CASRDSNTGELFF.

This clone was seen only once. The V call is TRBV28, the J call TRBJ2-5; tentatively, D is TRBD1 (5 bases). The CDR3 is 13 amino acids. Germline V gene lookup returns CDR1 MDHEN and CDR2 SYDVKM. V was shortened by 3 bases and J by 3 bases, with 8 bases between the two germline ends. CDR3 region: CASSFDSEETQYF. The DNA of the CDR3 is TGTGCCAGCAGTTTTGACAGTGAAGAGACCCAGTACTTC.

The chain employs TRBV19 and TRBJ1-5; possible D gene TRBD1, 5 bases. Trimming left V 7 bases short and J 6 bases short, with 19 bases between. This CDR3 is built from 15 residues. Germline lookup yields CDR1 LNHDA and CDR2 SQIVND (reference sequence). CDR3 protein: CASIQGSVGPQPQHF. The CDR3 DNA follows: TGTGCCAGTATTCAGGGTTCGGTCGGACCTCAGCCCCAGCATTTT.

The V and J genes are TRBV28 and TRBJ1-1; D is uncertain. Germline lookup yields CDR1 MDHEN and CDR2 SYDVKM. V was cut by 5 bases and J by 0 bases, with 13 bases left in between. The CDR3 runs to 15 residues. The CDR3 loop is CASSSPRGMNTEAFF. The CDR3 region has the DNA TGTGCCAGCAGTAGTCCCCGGGGAATGAACACTGAAGCTTTCTTT. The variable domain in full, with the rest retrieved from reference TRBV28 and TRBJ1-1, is DVKVTQSSRYLVKRTGEKVFLECVQDMDHENMFWYRQDPGLGLRLIYFSYDVKMKEKGDIPEGYSVSREKKERFSLILESASTNQTSMYLCASSSPRGMNTEAFFGQGTRLTVV.

The CDR3 DNA follows: TGTGCCAGTAGCAAAGACAGTGGGAGGACTGAAGCTTTCTTT. Translation: CASSKDSGRTEAFF. The genes are TRBV19 and TRBJ1-1; D is perhaps TRBD1 (5 bases). The V end lost 6 bases, the J end lost 5 bases, and 16 bases lay between the germline ends. From germline, CDR1 is LNHDA and CDR2 SQIVND (reference sequence). This CDR3 has 14 amino acids.

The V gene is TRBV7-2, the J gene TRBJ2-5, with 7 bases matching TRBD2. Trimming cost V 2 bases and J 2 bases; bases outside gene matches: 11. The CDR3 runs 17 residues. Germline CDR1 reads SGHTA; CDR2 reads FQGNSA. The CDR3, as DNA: TGTGCCAGCAGCTTAATCCCCCCGTCGGGGGGACAAGAGACCCAGTACTTC. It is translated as CASSLIPPSGGQETQYF. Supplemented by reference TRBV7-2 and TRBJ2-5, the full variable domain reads GAGVSQSPSNKVTEKGKDVELRCDPISGHTALYWYRQSLGQGLEFLIYFQGNSAPDKSGLPSDRFSAERTGGSVSTLTIQRTQQEDSAVYLCASSLIPPSGGQETQYFGPGTRLLVL.

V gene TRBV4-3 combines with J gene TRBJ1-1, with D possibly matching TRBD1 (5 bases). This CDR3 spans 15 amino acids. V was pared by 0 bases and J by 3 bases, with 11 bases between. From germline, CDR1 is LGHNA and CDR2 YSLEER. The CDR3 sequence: CASSQDNGGDTEAFF. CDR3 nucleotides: TGCGCCAGCAGCCAAGATAACGGAGGGGACACTGAAGCTTTCTTT.

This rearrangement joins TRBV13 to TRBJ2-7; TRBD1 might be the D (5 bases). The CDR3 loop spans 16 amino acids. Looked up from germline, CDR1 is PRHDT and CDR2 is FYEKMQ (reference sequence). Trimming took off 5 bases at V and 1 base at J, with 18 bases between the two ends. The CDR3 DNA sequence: TGTGCCAGCAGCATAACCTCCAGGGCTAATTCCTACGAGCAGTACTTC. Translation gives CASSITSRANSYEQYF.

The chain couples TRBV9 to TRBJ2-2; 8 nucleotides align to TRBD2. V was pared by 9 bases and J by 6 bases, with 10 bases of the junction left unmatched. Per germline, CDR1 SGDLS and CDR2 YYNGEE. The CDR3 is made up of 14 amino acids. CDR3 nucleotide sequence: TGTGCCACCGCGTCGGGACTAGAGGCCGGGGAGCTGTTTTTT. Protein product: CATASGLEAGELFF. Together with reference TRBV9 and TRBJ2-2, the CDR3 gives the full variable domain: DSGVTQTPKHLITATGQRVTLRCSPRSGDLSVYWYQQSLDQGLQFLIQYYNGEERAKGNILERFSAQQFPDLHSELNLSSLELGDSALYFCATASGLEAGELFFGEGSRLTVL.

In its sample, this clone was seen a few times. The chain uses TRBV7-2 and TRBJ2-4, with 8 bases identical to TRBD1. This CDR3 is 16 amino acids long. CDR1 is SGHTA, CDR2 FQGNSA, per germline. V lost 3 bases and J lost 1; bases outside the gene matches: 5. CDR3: CASSFQGAQAKNIQYF. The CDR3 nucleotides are TGTGCCAGCAGCTTCCAGGGGGCGCAGGCCAAAAACATTCAGTACTTC. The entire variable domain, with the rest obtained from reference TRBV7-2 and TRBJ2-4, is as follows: GAGVSQSPSNKVTEKGKDVELRCDPISGHTALYWYRQSLGQGLEFLIYFQGNSAPDKSGLPSDRFSAERTGGSVSTLTIQRTQQEDSAVYLCASSFQGAQAKNIQYFGAGTRLSVL.

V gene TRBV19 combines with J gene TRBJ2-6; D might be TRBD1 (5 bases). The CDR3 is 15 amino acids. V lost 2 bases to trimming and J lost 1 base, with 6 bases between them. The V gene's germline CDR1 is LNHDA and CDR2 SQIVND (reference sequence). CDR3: CASSIRGSGANVLTF. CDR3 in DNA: TGTGCCAGTAGTATAAGGGGTTCTGGGGCCAACGTCCTGACTTTC.

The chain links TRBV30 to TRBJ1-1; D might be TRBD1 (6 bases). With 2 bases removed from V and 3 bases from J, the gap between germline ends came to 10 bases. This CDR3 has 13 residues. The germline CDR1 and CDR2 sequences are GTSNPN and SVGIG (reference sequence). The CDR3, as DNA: TGTGCCTGGAGTTGGGGGCGAGACACTGAAGCTTTCTTT. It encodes CAWSWGRDTEAFF.

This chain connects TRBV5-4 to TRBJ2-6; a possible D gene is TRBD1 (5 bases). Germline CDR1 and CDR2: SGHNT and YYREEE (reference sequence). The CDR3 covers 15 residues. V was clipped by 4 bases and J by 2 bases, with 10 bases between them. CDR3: CASSPRVTGANVLTF. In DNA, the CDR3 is TGTGCCAGCAGCCCCAGGGTAACTGGGGCCAACGTCCTGACTTTC.

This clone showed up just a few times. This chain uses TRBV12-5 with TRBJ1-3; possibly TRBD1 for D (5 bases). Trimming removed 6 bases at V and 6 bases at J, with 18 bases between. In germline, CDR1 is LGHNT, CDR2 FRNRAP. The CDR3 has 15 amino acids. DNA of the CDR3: TGTGCTAGTGGCCTCGGACAAACAAGCCAAAACACCATATATTTT. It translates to CASGLGQTSQNTIYF.

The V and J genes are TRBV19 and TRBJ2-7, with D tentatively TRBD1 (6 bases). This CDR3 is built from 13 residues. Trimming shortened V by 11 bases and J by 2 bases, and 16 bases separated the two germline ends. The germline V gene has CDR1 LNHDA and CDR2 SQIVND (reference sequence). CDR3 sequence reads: CASTGDTPYEQYF. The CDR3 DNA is TGTGCCTCTACCGGGGACACGCCCTACGAGCAGTACTTC. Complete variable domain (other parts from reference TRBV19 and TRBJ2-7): DGGITQSPKYLFRKEGQNVTLSCEQNLNHDAMYWYRQDPGQGLRLIYYSQIVNDFQKGDIAEGYSVSREKKESFPLTVTSAQKNPTAFYLCASTGDTPYEQYFGPGTRLTVT.

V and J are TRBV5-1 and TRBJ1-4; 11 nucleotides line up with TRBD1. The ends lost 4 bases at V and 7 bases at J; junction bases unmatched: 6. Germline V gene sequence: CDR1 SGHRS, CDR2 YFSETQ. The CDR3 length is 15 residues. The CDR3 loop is CASSPGTGGGEKLFF. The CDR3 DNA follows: TGCGCCAGCAGCCCGGGGACAGGGGGTGGTGAAAAACTGTTTTTT.

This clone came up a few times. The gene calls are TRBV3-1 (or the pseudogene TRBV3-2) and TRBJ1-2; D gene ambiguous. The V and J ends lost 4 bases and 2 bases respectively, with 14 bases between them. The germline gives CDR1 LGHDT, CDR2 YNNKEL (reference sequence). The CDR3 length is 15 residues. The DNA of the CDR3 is TGTGCCAGCAGCCCCAGAGGGCACTTAAACTATGGCTACACCTTC. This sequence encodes CASSPRGHLNYGYTF.

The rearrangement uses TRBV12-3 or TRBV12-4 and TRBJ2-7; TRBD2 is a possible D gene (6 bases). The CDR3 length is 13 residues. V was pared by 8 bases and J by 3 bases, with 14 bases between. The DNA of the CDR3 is TGTGCCAGCGGCCTGGAGGGTATCTACGAGCAGTACTTC. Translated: CASGLEGIYEQYF.

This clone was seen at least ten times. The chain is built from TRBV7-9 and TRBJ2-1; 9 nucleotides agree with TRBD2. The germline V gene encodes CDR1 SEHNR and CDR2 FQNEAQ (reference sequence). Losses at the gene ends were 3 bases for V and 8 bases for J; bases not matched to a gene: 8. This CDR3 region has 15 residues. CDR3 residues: CASSLWRGGLDEQFF. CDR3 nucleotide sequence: TGTGCCAGCAGCTTGTGGCGGGGGGGCCTCGATGAGCAGTTCTTC.

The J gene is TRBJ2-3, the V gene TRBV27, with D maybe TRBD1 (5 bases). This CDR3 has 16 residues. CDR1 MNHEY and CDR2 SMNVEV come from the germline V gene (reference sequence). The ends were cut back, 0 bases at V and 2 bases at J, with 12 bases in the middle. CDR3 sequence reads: CASSLSKGLDTDTQYF. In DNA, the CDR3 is TGTGCCAGCAGTTTATCGAAGGGGTTGGACACAGATACGCAGTATTTT.

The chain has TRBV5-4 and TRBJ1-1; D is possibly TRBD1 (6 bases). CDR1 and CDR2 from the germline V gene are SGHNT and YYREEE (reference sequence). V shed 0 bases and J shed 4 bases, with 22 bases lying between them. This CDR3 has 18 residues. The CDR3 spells CASSLGRNREGVVTEAFF. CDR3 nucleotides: TGTGCCAGCAGCTTGGGGAGGAACAGGGAGGGAGTTGTCACTGAAGCTTTCTTT.

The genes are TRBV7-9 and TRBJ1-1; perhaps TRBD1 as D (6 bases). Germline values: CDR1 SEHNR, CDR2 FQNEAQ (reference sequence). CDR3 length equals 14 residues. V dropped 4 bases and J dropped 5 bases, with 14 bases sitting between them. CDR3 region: CASSSSGGRTEAFF. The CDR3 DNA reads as TGTGCCAGCAGCTCTAGCGGGGGGCGGACTGAAGCTTTCTTT. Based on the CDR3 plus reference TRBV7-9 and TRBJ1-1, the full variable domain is DTGVSQNPRHKITKRGQNVTFRCDPISEHNRLYWYRQTLGQGPEFLTYFQNEAQLEKSRLLSDRFSAERPKGSFSTLEIQRTEQGDSAMYLCASSSSGGRTEAFFGQGTRLTVV.

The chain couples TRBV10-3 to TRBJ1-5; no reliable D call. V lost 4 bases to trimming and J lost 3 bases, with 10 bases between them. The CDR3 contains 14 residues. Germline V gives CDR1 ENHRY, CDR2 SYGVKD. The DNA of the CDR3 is TGTGCCATCAGTGCGGGAAGGGACAATCAGCCCCAGCATTTT. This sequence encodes CAISAGRDNQPQHF.

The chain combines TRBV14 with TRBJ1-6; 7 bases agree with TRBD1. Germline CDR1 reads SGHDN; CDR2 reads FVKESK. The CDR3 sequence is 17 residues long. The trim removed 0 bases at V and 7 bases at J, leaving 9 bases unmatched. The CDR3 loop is CASSQDRGTARNSPLHF. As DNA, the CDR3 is TGTGCCAGCAGCCAAGATCGTGGGACAGCAAGGAATTCACCCCTCCACTTT.

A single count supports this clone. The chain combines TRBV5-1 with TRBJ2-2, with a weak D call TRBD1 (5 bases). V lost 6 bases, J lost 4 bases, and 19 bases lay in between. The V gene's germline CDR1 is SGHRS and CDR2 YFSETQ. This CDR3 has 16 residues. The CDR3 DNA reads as TGCGCCAGCAACGTTGGGCCCCTCACAGGCACCGGGGAGCTGTTTTTT. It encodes CASNVGPLTGTGELFF.

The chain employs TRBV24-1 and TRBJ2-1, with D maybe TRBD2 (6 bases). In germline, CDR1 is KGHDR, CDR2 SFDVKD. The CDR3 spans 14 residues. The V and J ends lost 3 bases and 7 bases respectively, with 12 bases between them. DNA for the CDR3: TGTGCCACCAGTGATCGGACTACGGTGAATGAGCAGTTCTTC. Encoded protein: CATSDRTTVNEQFF.

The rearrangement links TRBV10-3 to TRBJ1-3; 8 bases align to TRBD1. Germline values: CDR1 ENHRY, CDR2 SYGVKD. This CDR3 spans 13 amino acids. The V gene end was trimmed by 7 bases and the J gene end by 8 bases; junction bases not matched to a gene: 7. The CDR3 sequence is CAIKGQASDTIYF. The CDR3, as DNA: TGTGCCATCAAGGGACAGGCGTCGGACACCATATATTTT.

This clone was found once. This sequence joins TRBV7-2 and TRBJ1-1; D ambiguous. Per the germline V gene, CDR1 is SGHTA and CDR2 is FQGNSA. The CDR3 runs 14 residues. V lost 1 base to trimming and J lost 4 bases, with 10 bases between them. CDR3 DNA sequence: TGTGCCAGCAGCTTAGACGGGGTGCGCACTGAAGCTTTCTTT. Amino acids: CASSLDGVRTEAFF.

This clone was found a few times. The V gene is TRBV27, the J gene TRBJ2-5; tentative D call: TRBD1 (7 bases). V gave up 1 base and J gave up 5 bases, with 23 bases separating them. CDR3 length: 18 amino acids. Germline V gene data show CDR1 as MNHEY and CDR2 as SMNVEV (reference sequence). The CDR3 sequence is CASSLYLPLEGAGETQYF. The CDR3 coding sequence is TGTGCCAGCAGTTTATATCTCCCCCTCGAGGGGGCGGGGGAGACCCAGTACTTC.

CDR3 protein: CASSLMGLGADTQYF. Here the CDR3 DNA reads TGTGCCAGCAGTCTCATGGGACTAGGGGCAGATACGCAGTATTTT. This chain uses TRBV27 with TRBJ2-3; 8 bases map to TRBD2. V shed 5 bases, J shed 4 bases, and the junction held 8 bases outside the gene matches. The CDR3 extends over 15 amino acids. Germline CDR1 is MNHEY and CDR2 is SMNVEV (reference sequence).